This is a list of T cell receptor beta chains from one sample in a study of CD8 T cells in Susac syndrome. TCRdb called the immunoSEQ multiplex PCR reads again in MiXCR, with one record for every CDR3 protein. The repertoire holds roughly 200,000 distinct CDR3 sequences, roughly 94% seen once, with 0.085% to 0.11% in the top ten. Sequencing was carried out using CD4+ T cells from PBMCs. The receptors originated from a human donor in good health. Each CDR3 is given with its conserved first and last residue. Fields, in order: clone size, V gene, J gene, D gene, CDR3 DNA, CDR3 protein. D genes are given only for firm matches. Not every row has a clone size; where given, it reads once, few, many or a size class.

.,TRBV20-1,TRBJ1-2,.,TGCAGTGCTAGAGTTACTTATGGCTACACCTTC,CSARVTYGYTF
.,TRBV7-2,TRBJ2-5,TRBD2,TGTGCCAGCAGCTCCGGACTAGCGGGAGGTACTGAGACCCAGTACTTC,CASSSGLAGGTETQYF
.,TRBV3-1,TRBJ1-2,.,TGTGCCAGCAGCCAAGGTCCGCAGTCTAACTATGGCTACACCTTC,CASSQGPQSNYGYTF
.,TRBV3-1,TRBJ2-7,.,TGTGCCAGCAGTCCTGACTTGAAGAAGAGCTCCTACGAGCAGTACTTC,CASSPDLKKSSYEQYF
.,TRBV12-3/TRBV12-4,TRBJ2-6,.,TGTGCCAGCAGTTTCGGGGGAGTGGGGGCCAACGTCCTGACTTTC,CASSFGGVGANVLTF
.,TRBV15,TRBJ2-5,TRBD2,TGTGCCACCAGTGGAGAGCGGGGACAAGAGACCCAGTACTTC,CATSGERGQETQYF
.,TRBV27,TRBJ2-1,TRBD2,TGTGCCAGCAGTTCAAGCGGGAGACCGTCCTACAATGAGCAGTTCTTC,CASSSSGRPSYNEQFF
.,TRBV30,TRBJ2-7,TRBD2,TGTGCCTGGAGGCGGGAGTACTACGAGCAGTACTTC,CAWRREYYEQYF
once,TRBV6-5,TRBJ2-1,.,TGTGCCAGCAGTTACTATGGTAACAGAGCCCCGAATGAGCAGTTCTTC,CASSYYGNRAPNEQFF
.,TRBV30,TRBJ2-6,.,TGTGCCTGGAGTGAGGACATGTCGAACTCTGGGGCCAACGTCCTGACTTTC,CAWSEDMSNSGANVLTF
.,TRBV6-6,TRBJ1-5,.,TGTGCCAGCAAAACCGTGACAGTTCAGCCCCAGCATTTT,CASKTVTVQPQHF
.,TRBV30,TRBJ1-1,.,TGTGCCTGGAAGGCGCGGCAGAACACTGAAGCTTTCTTT,CAWKARQNTEAFF
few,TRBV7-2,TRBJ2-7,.,TGTGCCAGCAGCCTCACTAGGGGTGGCGAGCAGTACTTC,CASSLTRGGEQYF
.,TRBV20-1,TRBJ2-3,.,TGCAGTGCTAGAGATAAACTCACGCAGTATTTT,CSARDKLTQYF
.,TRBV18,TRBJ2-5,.,TGTGCCAGCTCTCCACAGGGAGCTCAAGAGACCCAGTACTTC,CASSPQGAQETQYF
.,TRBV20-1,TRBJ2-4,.,TGCAGTGCTAGAGTTGGGCTCCGGGGCCTGGGTAGCATTCAGTACTTC,CSARVGLRGLGSIQYF
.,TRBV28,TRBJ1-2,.,TGTGCCAGCAGACCCACAGGCTATGGCTACACCTTC,CASRPTGYGYTF
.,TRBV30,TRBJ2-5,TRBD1,TGTGCCTGGCTGACCCTGGGACAGCAAGAGACCCAGTACTTC,CAWLTLGQQETQYF